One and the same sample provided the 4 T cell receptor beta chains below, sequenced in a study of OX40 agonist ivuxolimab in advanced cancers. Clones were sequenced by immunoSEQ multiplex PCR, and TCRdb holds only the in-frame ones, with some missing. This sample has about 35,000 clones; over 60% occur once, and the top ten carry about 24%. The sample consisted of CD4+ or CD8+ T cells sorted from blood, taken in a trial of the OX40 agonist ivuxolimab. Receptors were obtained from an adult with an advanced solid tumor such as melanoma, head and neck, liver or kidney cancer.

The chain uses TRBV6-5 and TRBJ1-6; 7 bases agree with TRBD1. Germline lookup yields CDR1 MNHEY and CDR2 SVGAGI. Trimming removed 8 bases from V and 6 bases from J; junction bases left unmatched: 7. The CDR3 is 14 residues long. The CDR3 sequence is CASRTGSTNSPLHF. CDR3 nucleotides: TGTGCCAGCCGGACAGGCTCAACTAATTCACCCCTCCACTTT.

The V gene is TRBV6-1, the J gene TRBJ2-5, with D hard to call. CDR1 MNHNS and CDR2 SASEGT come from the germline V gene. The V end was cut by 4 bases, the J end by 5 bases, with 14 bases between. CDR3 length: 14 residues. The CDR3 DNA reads TGTGCCAGCAGTGGACAATCGCTTGTGGAGACCCAGTACTTC. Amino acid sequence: CASSGQSLVETQYF.

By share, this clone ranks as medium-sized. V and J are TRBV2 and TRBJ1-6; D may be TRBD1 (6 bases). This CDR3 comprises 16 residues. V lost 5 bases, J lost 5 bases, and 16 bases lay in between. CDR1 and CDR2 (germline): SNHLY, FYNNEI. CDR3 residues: CASSISGGPDNSPLHF. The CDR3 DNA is TGTGCCAGCAGTATATCGGGGGGCCCGGATAATTCACCCCTCCACTTT.

CDR3 region: CASSVGGTEAFF. The CDR3 coding sequence is TGTGCCAGTAGTGTAGGGGGCACTGAAGCTTTCTTT. This chain joins TRBV19 and TRBJ1-1; the D gene is possibly TRBD1 (6 bases). V dropped 5 bases and J dropped 4 bases, with 8 bases sitting between them. CDR1 and CDR2 from the germline V gene are LNHDA and SQIVND (reference sequence). The CDR3 runs to 12 residues.